Below, 2 T cell receptor beta chains from the same sample are listed, as sequenced in a study of cytomegalovirus exposure and HLA in healthy donors. The PCR employed 60 Vbeta primers together with 13 Jbeta primers. Repertoires were generated with immunoSEQ multiplex PCR, while TCRdb's copy carries only in-frame clones and drops some. The sample holds under 150,000 clones, around 83% seen once. Source material: PBMCs. These receptors all come from a woman between 45 and 60 years old in good health and CMV-seropositive.

The V call is TRBV5-1, the J call TRBJ2-3; TRBD1 is a possible D gene (6 bases). The CDR3 has 15 amino acids. Germline CDR1 SGHRS, CDR2 YFSETQ. V was cut by 2 bases and J by 0 bases, with 10 bases left in between. The CDR3 loop is CASSFQGTSTDTQYF. DNA for the CDR3: TGCGCCAGCAGCTTCCAGGGGACAAGCACAGATACGCAGTATTTT.

Written as DNA, the CDR3 is TGTGCCAGCAGTCACCACAGGGCTGAAGCTTTCTTT. Amino acids: CASSHHRAEAFF. This rearrangement joins TRBV27 to TRBJ1-1; a possible D gene is TRBD1 (6 bases). V was trimmed by 5 bases and J by 6 bases, leaving 10 bases between them. The germline CDR1 and CDR2 sequences are MNHEY and SMNVEV (reference sequence). The CDR3 is 12 residues long.